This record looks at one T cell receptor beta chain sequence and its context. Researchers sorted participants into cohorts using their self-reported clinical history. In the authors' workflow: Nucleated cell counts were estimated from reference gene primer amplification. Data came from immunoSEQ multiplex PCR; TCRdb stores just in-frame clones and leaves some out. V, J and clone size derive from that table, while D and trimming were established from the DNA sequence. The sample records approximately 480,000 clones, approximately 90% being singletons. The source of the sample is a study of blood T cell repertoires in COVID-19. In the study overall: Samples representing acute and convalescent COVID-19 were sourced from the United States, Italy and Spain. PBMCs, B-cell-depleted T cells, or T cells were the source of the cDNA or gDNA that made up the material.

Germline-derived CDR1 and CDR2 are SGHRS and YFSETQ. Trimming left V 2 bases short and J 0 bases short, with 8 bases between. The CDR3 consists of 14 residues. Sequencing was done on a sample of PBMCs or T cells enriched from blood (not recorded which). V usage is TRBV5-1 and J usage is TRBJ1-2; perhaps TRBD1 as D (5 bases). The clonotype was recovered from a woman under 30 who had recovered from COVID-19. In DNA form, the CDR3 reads TGCGCCAGCAGCTTACTACAGGCTAACTATGGCTACACCTTC. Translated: CASSLLQANYGYTF.